This record concerns one TCR beta chain sequence. Original processing notes: Counts of nucleated cells, estimated from reference gene primer amplification, were obtained. Sequencing was performed with immunoSEQ multiplex PCR; in TCRdb, only in-frame clones are kept and a portion is missing. From that table come the V and J calls and clone size; the DNA was used to work out D and trimming. The sample has under 200,000 clones, 88% seen once. This specimen belongs to a study of blood T cell repertoires in COVID-19. Study-level information: Sites in the United States, Italy and Spain provided acute and convalescent COVID-19 samples. PBMCs, B-cell-depleted T cells, or T cells were the source of the cDNA or gDNA that made up the material.

The CDR3 contains 14 residues. Trimming took 7 bases from V and 3 from J; bases not matched to a gene: 6. The germline CDR1 and CDR2 sequences are SQVTM and ANQGSEA. This chain links TRBV29-1 with TRBJ2-1; 10 bases are shared with TRBD1. The clonotype comes from a man aged 40-49 years with active or convalescent COVID-19. The sample comprised peripheral blood. CDR3 in DNA: TGCAGCGCCACCGGGGACAGGGGCTACAATGAGCAGTTCTTC. Amino acids: CSATGDRGYNEQFF.